This T cell receptor (beta chain) was observed in a study of early stage breast cancer tumors. Whole-study results and caveats: Compared with adjacent normal breast, tumors showed approximately 2.5-fold denser, more clonal T cells. Comparing each tissue with blood distinguished tumor from normal in 14 of 16 patients.

Remarks on this clone: Its specificity is not known.

The length of the CDR3 is 14 residues. Trimming took off 2 bases at V and 9 bases at J, with 11 bases between the two ends. From germline, CDR1 is MNHNY and CDR2 SVGAGI (reference sequence). Assay used: immunoSEQ multiplex PCR; TCRdb lists only in-frame clones, some missing. The table records about 29,000 clones, 80% to 90% of them present only once. This TCR was recovered from a person aged 45-60 years with breast cancer. Input material: blood. The chain joins TRBV6-6 to TRBJ1-6; a weak D match, TRBD1 (6 bases). The CDR3 protein is CASSYGRGVSPLHF. Here the CDR3 DNA reads TGTGCCAGCAGTTACGGCAGGGGCGTTTCACCCCTCCACTTT.